These T cell receptor beta chains were read from a single sample in a study of molecular identifiers for immune sequencing clone quantification. TCRdb called the PCR reads again in MiXCR, with one record for every CDR3 protein. The sample yields about 320,000 distinct CDR3 sequences, about a fifth seen once. The sample comprised naive CD8+ T cells from blood, with Jurkat cell RNA spiked in. These receptors came from a human donor in good health. Some libraries in this study had Jurkat cell RNA spiked in. The CDR3 runs from the conserved cysteine through the conserved F or W. D genes are given only for firm matches. Size tells how often a clone was seen (once, few, many) or the class of an expanded clone, and some rows leave it out.

clone_size | j_call | d_call | cdr3_length | v_call | cdr3_aa | cdr3_nt
many | TRBJ2-7 | TRBD2 | 14 | TRBV7-2 | CASSLTASGHEQYF | TGTGCCAGCAGCTTAACCGCTAGCGGGCACGAGCAGTACTTC
few | TRBJ1-2 | TRBD1 | 14 | TRBV14 | CASSHRQGGYGYTF | TGTGCCAGCAGCCATCGACAGGGAGGATATGGCTACACCTTC
many | TRBJ1-6 | . | 14 | TRBV5-5 | CASSPDGNNSPLHF | TGTGCCAGCAGCCCGGACGGGAATAATTCACCCCTCCACTTT
many | TRBJ1-4 | . | 14 | TRBV6-2/TRBV6-3 | CASSTGLYNEKLFF | TGTGCCAGCAGTACGGGACTCTACAATGAAAAACTGTTTTTT
once | TRBJ1-1 | TRBD1 | 16 | TRBV29-1 | CSAVGTGGYTNTEAFF | TGCAGCGCTGTGGGGACAGGGGGGTACACGAACACTGAAGCTTTCTTT
many | TRBJ1-5 | TRBD1 | 17 | TRBV4-3 | CASSQDLVNRGNQPQHF | TGCGCCAGCAGCCAAGATCTTGTGAACAGGGGTAATCAGCCCCAGCATTTT
many | TRBJ1-1 | . | 16 | TRBV6-2/TRBV6-3 | CASSYVWSGGDTEAFF | TGTGCCAGCAGTTACGTATGGTCTGGTGGGGACACTGAAGCTTTCTTT
many | TRBJ2-3 | . | 14 | TRBV4-3 | CASSQGGVGDTQYF | TGCGCCAGCAGCCAGGGAGGTGTGGGAGATACGCAGTATTTT
many | TRBJ2-2 | . | 13 | TRBV20-1 | CSATLAFTGELFF | TGCAGTGCTACGCTAGCCTTCACCGGGGAGCTGTTTTTT
many | TRBJ1-1 | . | 13 | TRBV6-5 | CASSYSLVTEAFF | TGTGCCAGCAGTTACTCCCTAGTAACTGAAGCTTTCTTT
. | TRBJ2-5 | TRBD1 | 17 | TRBV14 | CASSQVEGGAGQETQYF | TGTGCCAGCAGCCAAGTCGAAGGGGGCGCGGGCCAAGAGACCCAGTACTTC
. | TRBJ1-3 | . | 14 | TRBV11-2 | CASSFPLSGNTIYF | TGTGCCAGCAGCTTCCCTTTATCTGGAAACACCATATATTTT
. | TRBJ2-1 | . | 16 | TRBV5-8 | CASSSIQGISYNEQFF | TGTGCCAGCAGCAGCATACAGGGCATCTCCTACAATGAGCAGTTCTTC
few | TRBJ1-2 | TRBD1 | 15 | TRBV3-1 | CASSHSGTGAYGYTF | TGTGCCAGCAGCCATAGTGGGACAGGGGCCTATGGCTACACCTTC
many | TRBJ2-7 | TRBD1 | 14 | TRBV5-8 | CASSLPQGANEQYF | TGTGCCAGCAGCTTGCCCCAGGGGGCCAACGAGCAGTACTTC
. | TRBJ2-7 | TRBD1 | 15 | TRBV20-1 | CGSRVGQGSTYEQYF | TGCGGTAGCCGGGTTGGACAGGGGAGCACCTACGAGCAGTACTTC
. | TRBJ1-2 | . | 15 | TRBV10-3 | CAISDFRQPNYGYTF | TGTGCCATCAGTGACTTTCGACAGCCTAACTATGGCTACACCTTC
many | TRBJ2-5 | . | 17 | TRBV4-2 | CASSQEVVVYRQETQYF | TGTGCCAGCAGCCAAGAGGTAGTAGTTTACAGGCAAGAGACCCAGTACTTC
. | TRBJ2-7 | . | 13 | TRBV5-6 | CASSFRSGTEQYF | TGTGCCAGCAGCTTTCGGTCGGGAACCGAGCAGTACTTC
many | TRBJ1-4 | . | 14 | TRBV7-9 | CASSWDVRNEKLFF | TGTGCCAGCAGCTGGGACGTACGTAATGAAAAACTGTTTTTT
. | TRBJ1-1 | TRBD1 | 14 | TRBV3-1 | CASSQTTGGTEAFF | TGTGCCAGCAGCCAGACAACAGGGGGCACTGAAGCTTTCTTT
. | TRBJ2-3 | TRBD2 | 17 | TRBV14 | CAGSQDRPGGRSDTQYF | TGTGCCGGCAGCCAAGATCGTCCGGGGGGGCGGTCAGATACGCAGTATTTT
few | TRBJ2-5 | . | 14 | TRBV29-1 | CSAPSIGGQGTQYF | TGCAGCGCCCCCAGTATAGGTGGGCAGGGGACCCAGTACTTC
many | TRBJ1-5 | . | 15 | TRBV28 | CASSFTGESNQPQHF | TGTGCCAGCAGTTTCACGGGGGAGAGCAATCAGCCCCAGCATTTT
many | TRBJ1-1 | . | 13 | TRBV30 | CAYSRGPNTEAFF | TGTGCTTATAGTCGGGGCCCGAACACTGAAGCTTTCTTT
many | TRBJ2-2 | . | 15 | TRBV6-5 | CASSYSLVNTGELFF | TGTGCCAGCAGTTACTCGCTTGTGAACACCGGGGAGCTGTTTTTT
many | TRBJ1-1 | . | 13 | TRBV19 | CASSIGQNTEAFF | TGTGCCAGTAGTATAGGTCAGAACACTGAAGCTTTCTTT
. | TRBJ2-3 | TRBD1 | 16 | TRBV20-1 | CSAGAIGTGVADTQYF | TGCAGTGCGGGGGCGATCGGGACAGGCGTCGCAGATACGCAGTATTTT
. | TRBJ2-7 | . | 15 | TRBV7-9 | CASSPGASGTYEQYF | TGTGCCAGCAGCCCAGGGGCTAGCGGAACCTACGAGCAGTACTTC
many | TRBJ2-5 | TRBD1 | 18 | TRBV7-9 | CASSTPRAVTGLQETQYF | TGTGCCAGCAGCACCCCTCGAGCCGTGACAGGGCTACAAGAGACCCAGTACTTC
few | TRBJ2-7 | TRBD2 | 15 | TRBV7-9 | CASSLWAGGAYEQYF | TGTGCCAGCAGCTTATGGGCGGGGGGGGCCTACGAGCAGTACTTC
many | TRBJ1-1 | . | 17 | TRBV7-9 | CASSSSLGYEVNTEAFF | TGTGCCAGCAGCTCTAGTCTTGGTTACGAGGTTAACACTGAAGCTTTCTTT
many | TRBJ2-3 | . | 15 | TRBV27 | CASSLSAGLTDTQYF | TGTGCCAGCAGTTTGTCCGCGGGACTTACAGATACGCAGTATTTT
many | TRBJ1-6 | TRBD1 | 16 | TRBV7-9 | CASSLAQGQVNSPLHF | TGTGCCAGCAGCTTAGCACAGGGGCAGGTTAATTCACCCCTCCACTTT
many | TRBJ2-3 | TRBD1 | 16 | TRBV9 | CASSDGQVASTDTQYF | TGTGCCAGCAGCGACGGACAGGTAGCTAGCACAGATACGCAGTATTTT
. | TRBJ2-1 | TRBD2 | 18 | TRBV11-2 | CASRFTGGRAVVLNEQFF | TGTGCCAGCAGGTTCACTGGCGGGAGGGCCGTGGTTCTGAATGAGCAGTTCTTC
many | TRBJ2-7 | TRBD2 | 12 | TRBV29-1 | CSVISGSYEQYF | TGCAGCGTGATTAGCGGGTCCTACGAGCAGTACTTC
many | TRBJ1-2 | TRBD1 | 11 | TRBV10-2 | CASSEGTGQHF | TGCGCCAGCAGTGAGGGGACAGGGCAACACTTC
many | TRBJ2-7 | . | 12 | TRBV7-9 | CASSGNRYEQYF | TGTGCCAGCAGCGGCAACCGTTACGAGCAGTACTTC